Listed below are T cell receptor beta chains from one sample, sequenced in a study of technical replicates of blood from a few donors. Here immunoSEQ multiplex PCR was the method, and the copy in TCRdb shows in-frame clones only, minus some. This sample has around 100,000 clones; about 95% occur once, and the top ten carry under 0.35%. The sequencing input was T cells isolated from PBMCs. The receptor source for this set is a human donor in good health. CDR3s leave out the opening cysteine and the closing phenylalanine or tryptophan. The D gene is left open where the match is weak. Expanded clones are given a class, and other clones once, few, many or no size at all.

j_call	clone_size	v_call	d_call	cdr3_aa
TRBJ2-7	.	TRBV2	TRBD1	ASSFSHPGAGGLYEQY
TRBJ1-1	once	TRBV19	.	ASSIGPTGAF
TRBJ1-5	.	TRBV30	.	AWSYGGRANQPQH
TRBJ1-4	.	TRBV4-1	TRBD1	ASSQEGQVVYGEKLF
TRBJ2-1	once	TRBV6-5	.	ASSYSRSYNEQF
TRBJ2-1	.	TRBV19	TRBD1	ASSRDRGSSSYNEQF
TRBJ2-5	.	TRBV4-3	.	ASSQESVALDSKKETQY
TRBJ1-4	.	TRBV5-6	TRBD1	ASTRSQTGPGVEKLF
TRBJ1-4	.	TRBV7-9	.	ATWPAGDEKLF
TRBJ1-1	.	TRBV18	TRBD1	ASSQGQPNTEAF
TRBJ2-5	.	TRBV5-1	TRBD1	ASSSFGGQGKETQY
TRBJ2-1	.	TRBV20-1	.	SAITGNEQF
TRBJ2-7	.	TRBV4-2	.	ASSQSSVSYEQY
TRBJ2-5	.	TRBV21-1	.	ASSKGGKGKETQY
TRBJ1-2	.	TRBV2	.	ASGGEAGYRVYGYT
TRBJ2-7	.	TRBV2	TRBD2	ASTQRGTYEQY
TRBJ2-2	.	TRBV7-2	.	ASSSLRGGGELF
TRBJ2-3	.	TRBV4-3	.	ASSQDIGGNTDTQY
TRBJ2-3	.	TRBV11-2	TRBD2	ASSLGTSEVTDTQY
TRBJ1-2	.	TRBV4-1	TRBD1	ASSQTGVGYGYT
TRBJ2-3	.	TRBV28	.	ASRGGPRSTDTQY
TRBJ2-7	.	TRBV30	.	AWSPGRAYEQY
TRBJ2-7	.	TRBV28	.	ASSSVPYEQY